The clone carrying this TCR beta chain was observed a few times. Other nucleotide sequences from this sample produce the same CDR3. The source of the sample is a study of blood T cell repertoires in COVID-19. Across the whole study: Italy, Spain and the United States were the sources of the convalescent and acute COVID-19 samples. The analysed material was cDNA or gDNA that came from T cells, B-cell-depleted T cells, or PBMCs.

Per the original methods: Estimation of nucleated cell counts was performed using reference gene primer amplification. Assay: immunoSEQ multiplex PCR; the TCRdb copy retains only in-frame clones and omits some. For V, J and clone size, that table is used; D and trimming come from the DNA. The top ten hold roughly 1.9% of the sample, which has under 300,000 clones, about 80% seen once. There are 13 residues in the CDR3. CDR1 is LGHDT and CDR2 is YNNKEL in the germline V gene (reference sequence). V gave up 1 base and J gave up 7 bases; unmatched junction bases: 3. This chain uses TRBV3-1 (or the pseudogene TRBV3-2) with TRBJ1-2; 7 bases are a match to TRBD1. Sequencing used peripheral blood. The clonotype comes from a man aged 25 to 45 who had recovered from COVID-19. The CDR3 DNA is TGTGCCAGCAGCCAAGGGACAGGCGGTGGCTACACCTTC. It yields the protein CASSQGTGGGYTF.